A selection of T cell receptor beta chains follows, all from one sample in a study of blood T cell repertoires in COVID-19. The table came from immunoSEQ multiplex PCR; TCRdb's copy has only in-frame clones and leaves some out. This sample has 340,000 or so clones, with 65% to 90% found just once. The material sequenced was PBMCs or T cells enriched from blood (not recorded which). All receptors derive from a woman aged 40 to 49 with acute COVID-19. The CDR3 runs from the conserved cysteine through the conserved F or W. For some rows the clone size is stated as once, few or many, or as a class when expanded; others skip it.

abundance | j_gene | v_gene | CDR3aa
. | TRBJ2-6 | TRBV10-3 | CATAQGAGANVLTF
once | TRBJ2-5 | TRBV2 | CASSPGARETQYF
. | TRBJ1-5 | TRBV2 | CASNRQGSQPQHF
. | TRBJ2-4 | TRBV6-2/TRBV6-3 | CASSSNLGGVKNIQYF
few | TRBJ2-1 | TRBV6-5 | CASTLNREQFF
. | TRBJ1-4 | TRBV10-3 | CAISEILAATNEKLFF
. | TRBJ1-1 | TRBV5-6 | CASSGGTGSLNTEAFF
. | TRBJ1-1 | TRBV19 | CASSINRNTEAFF
. | TRBJ1-3 | TRBV5-5 | CASSWRDSDSGNTIYF
. | TRBJ1-2 | TRBV18 | CASSPKGHDYGYTF
. | TRBJ2-7 | TRBV5-6 | CASSWTGITYEQYF
. | TRBJ2-3 | TRBV7-3 | CASSQGLAGIDTQYF
. | TRBJ1-4 | TRBV12-5 | CASGLVLQDRGLATNEKLFF
. | TRBJ2-7 | TRBV4-2 | CASSQENRLSTYEQYF
once | TRBJ2-7 | TRBV6-5 | CASRRDTYEQYF
. | TRBJ1-5 | TRBV27 | CASSTGNQPQHF